One and the same sample provided the 21 T cell receptor beta chains below, sequenced in a study of OX40 agonist ivuxolimab in advanced cancers. This table comes from immunoSEQ multiplex PCR, and its TCRdb copy is limited to in-frame clones, with some not included. Here the sample spans some 96,000 clones, about 88% being singletons. Here the sequenced sample was CD4+ or CD8+ T cells sorted from blood, taken in a trial of the OX40 agonist ivuxolimab. The receptors stem from an adult with an advanced solid tumor such as melanoma, head and neck, liver or kidney cancer.

The genes are TRBV7-3 and TRBJ1-2; maybe TRBD1 (5 bases). Germline lookup yields CDR1 SGHTA and CDR2 FQGTGA. The CDR3 is 14 residues long. The V end lost 4 bases, the J end lost 6 bases, and 15 bases lay between the germline ends. CDR3 DNA sequence: TGTGCCAGCAGCTCCCTGGGGGGGGAAGATGGCTACACCTTC. Translated: CASSSLGGEDGYTF.

This chain links TRBV10-1 with TRBJ2-1; 9 bases are shared with TRBD1. The CDR3 contains 16 residues. Unmatched junction bases numbered 11, after V lost 6 bases and J lost 5 bases. Germline V gene lookup returns CDR1 WNHNN and CDR2 SYGVQD (reference sequence). CDR3 sequence: CASSPGQGSRDNEQFF. The CDR3 region has the DNA TGCGCCAGCAGCCCCGGACAGGGGAGTAGGGACAATGAGCAGTTCTTC.

This rearrangement joins TRBV11-3 to TRBJ2-7; unclear D gene. Germline assignment: CDR1 SGHNT and CDR2 YENEEA. Trimming removed 1 base from V and 0 bases from J, with 7 bases in between. The CDR3 extends over 14 amino acids. CDR3 sequence: CASSLGPGSYEQYF. The CDR3 DNA reads TGTGCCAGCAGCTTAGGGCCAGGCTCCTACGAGCAGTACTTC.

For this clone: The junction departs from germline at one end; a sequencing error may be responsible. V usage is TRBV27 and J usage is TRBJ2-1; 10 bases fit TRBD2. CDR1 is MNHEY, CDR2 SMNVEV, per germline (reference sequence). The CDR3 runs 17 residues. DNA for the CDR3: TGTGCCAGCACTTTAGGGATTAGCGGGAGGCCGACACATGAGCAGTTCTTC. Amino acid sequence: CASTLGISGRPTHEQFF.

This chain uses TRBV6-5 with TRBJ1-3, with TRBD1 as a possible D gene (5 bases). The CDR3 contains 14 residues. V was pared by 6 bases and J by 3 bases, with 12 bases between. Germline values: CDR1 MNHEY, CDR2 SVGAGI. CDR3 coding DNA: TGTGCCAGCAGCCAGGGTTTTGGTGGAAACACCATATATTTT. This translates into CASSQGFGGNTIYF.

V and J are TRBV7-6 and TRBJ2-7; TRBD2 is a possible D gene (5 bases). The CDR3 extends over 12 amino acids. Germline values: CDR1 SGHVS, CDR2 FNYEAQ. Trimming left V 4 bases short and J 3 bases short, with 7 bases between. CDR3 sequence (DNA): TGTGCCAGCAGCTCAGGACTCTACGAGCAGTACTTC. Translated, it gives CASSSGLYEQYF.

This sequence joins TRBV19 and TRBJ2-5; TRBD2 aligns across 8 bases. Germline V lookup: CDR1 LNHDA, CDR2 SQIVND (reference sequence). V dropped 1 base and J dropped 1; count of bases not matched to a gene: 2. The CDR3 has 15 residues. The CDR3 nucleotides read TGTGCCAGTAGTATAGGCCGGGGGGGCCAAGAGACCCAGTACTTC. Encoded protein: CASSIGRGGQETQYF.

The chain couples TRBV28 to TRBJ2-7, with D possibly being TRBD1 (7 bases). Trimming shortened V by 10 bases and J by 4 bases, and 14 bases separated the two germline ends. The CDR3 loop spans 12 amino acids. Germline CDR1 reads MDHEN; CDR2 reads SYDVKM. CDR3 region: CATGGTRYEQYF. Here the CDR3 DNA reads TGTGCCACAGGGGGGACGCGGTACGAGCAGTACTTC.

The V gene is TRBV5-1, the J gene TRBJ2-5, with D unresolved. V dropped 3 bases and J dropped 4 bases, with 22 bases sitting between them. Germline CDR1 SGHRS, CDR2 YFSETQ. This CDR3 comprises 17 residues. The CDR3 nucleotides read TGCGCCAGCAGCTCCCAAAGAAGCGCCCGGTGGGGAGAGACCCAGTACTTC. It specifies CASSSQRSARWGETQYF.

The chain couples TRBV18 to TRBJ2-5; TRBD2 matches 13 bases. Germline-derived CDR1 and CDR2 are KGHSH and LQKENI. This CDR3 region has 19 residues. The J segment lost 1 base and the V segment lost 3 bases, leaving 11 bases of the junction unmatched. Here the CDR3 DNA reads TGTGCCAGCTCACCCCGCGGACTAGCGGGAGCGGTATCCCAAGAGACCCAGTACTTC. As protein: CASSPRGLAGAVSQETQYF.

The CDR3 coding sequence is TGTGCCAGCAGCGTAGATGAGCGGGGGGGCCGGAATGAGCAGTTCTTC. This gives the protein CASSVDERGGRNEQFF. V is TRBV9 and J is TRBJ2-1; TRBD2 matches at 10 bases. V was pared by 0 bases and J by 7 bases, with 7 bases of the junction left unmatched. The CDR3 totals 16 residues. Germline lookup yields CDR1 SGDLS and CDR2 YYNGEE.

The chain is built from TRBV10-1 and TRBJ2-5; maybe TRBD2 (6 bases). Between the trimmed V and J ends, which lost 2 bases and 4 bases, there was a span of 8 bases. This CDR3 is built from 13 residues. CDR1 and CDR2 (germline): WNHNN, SYGVQD (reference sequence). CDR3 sequence: CASSERRGETQYF. DNA for the CDR3: TGCGCCAGCAGTGAGAGGAGGGGAGAGACCCAGTACTTC.

The V call is TRBV27, the J call TRBJ1-4, with D possibly TRBD1 on 6 matching bases. Germline V gene lookup returns CDR1 MNHEY and CDR2 SMNVEV (reference sequence). V dropped 3 bases and J dropped 7 bases, with 12 bases sitting between them. This CDR3 has 14 residues. CDR3 amino acids: CASSFLGGGEKLFF. The CDR3 DNA follows: TGTGCCAGCAGTTTTCTGGGGGGCGGTGAAAAACTGTTTTTT.

This rearrangement joins TRBV7-6 to TRBJ2-2, with D maybe TRBD2 (5 bases). This CDR3 is built from 12 residues. Germline lookup yields CDR1 SGHVS and CDR2 FNYEAQ. Trimming cost V 8 bases and J 7 bases, with 11 bases left between them. CDR3 sequence reads: CASLGSGGELFF. In nucleotides, the CDR3 is TGTGCCAGCTTGGGGAGTGGCGGGGAGCTGTTTTTT.

V usage is TRBV19 and J usage is TRBJ2-1; 7 bases align to TRBD1. V shed 3 bases and J 2 bases; nucleotides not matched to a gene: 4. CDR3 length: 15 amino acids. The germline gives CDR1 LNHDA, CDR2 SQIVND (reference sequence). The CDR3 loop is CASSMTGIAYNEQFF. The CDR3 nucleotides read TGTGCCAGTAGTATGACAGGGATAGCCTACAATGAGCAGTTCTTC.

This clone was found once. The V and J genes are TRBV19 and TRBJ2-6; no firm D call. This CDR3 contains 15 residues. Trimming removed 0 bases from V and 2 bases from J, with 5 bases in between. Looked up from germline, CDR1 is LNHDA and CDR2 is SQIVND (reference sequence). The CDR3 DNA reads TGTGCCAGTAGTATAGAGGGGACTGGGGCCAACGTCCTGACTTTC. Its protein product is CASSIEGTGANVLTF.

The genes are TRBV6-6 and TRBJ2-7; no definite D call. CDR3 size: 13 residues. The ends were cut back, 0 bases at V and 12 bases at J, with 15 bases in the middle. CDR1 MNHNY and CDR2 SVGAGI come from the germline V gene (reference sequence). In DNA, the CDR3 is TGTGCCAGCAGTTACTCTCGGTCAGTTCAAGGGTACTTC. Its translation: CASSYSRSVQGYF.

The rearrangement joins TRBV29-1 to TRBJ2-3, with TRBD2 identical over 7 bases. The CDR3 length is 14 residues. The germline CDR1 and CDR2 sequences are SQVTM and ANQGSEA. Trimming at V came to 8 bases and at J to 0 bases, leaving 8 bases not matched to a gene. The CDR3 sequence: CSLGRTASTDTQYF. The CDR3 nucleotides read TGCAGCCTCGGGAGGACGGCCAGCACAGATACGCAGTATTTT.

This chain connects TRBV19 to TRBJ2-1; TRBD1 agrees at 10 bases. CDR1 and CDR2 from the germline V gene are LNHDA and SQIVND (reference sequence). J lost 4 bases, V lost 9 bases, and 9 bases had no gene match. The CDR3 has 15 residues. CDR3 nucleotide sequence: TGTGCCAGCACTAGCTTGGGACAGGGGTACAATGAGCAGTTCTTC. The encoded protein is CASTSLGQGYNEQFF.

This chain links TRBV5-1 with TRBJ2-7; TRBD1 matches 9 bases. The CDR3 is made up of 15 amino acids. The trim removed 2 bases at V and 5 bases at J, leaving 8 bases unmatched. CDR1 and CDR2 (germline): SGHRS, YFSETQ. CDR3 residues: CASSLPGTGTDEQYF. In DNA form, the CDR3 reads TGCGCCAGCAGCTTACCCGGGACAGGGACCGACGAGCAGTACTTC.

The gene calls are TRBV15 and TRBJ1-1, with 9 bases that match TRBD1. V lost 3 bases to trimming and J lost 11 bases; unmatched junction nucleotides: 10. This CDR3 spans 14 amino acids. Germline assignment: CDR1 LNHNV and CDR2 YYDKDF (reference sequence). CDR3: CATSSLTGGVIAFF. CDR3 in DNA: TGTGCCACCAGCAGTTTAACAGGGGGCGTGATCGCTTTCTTT.